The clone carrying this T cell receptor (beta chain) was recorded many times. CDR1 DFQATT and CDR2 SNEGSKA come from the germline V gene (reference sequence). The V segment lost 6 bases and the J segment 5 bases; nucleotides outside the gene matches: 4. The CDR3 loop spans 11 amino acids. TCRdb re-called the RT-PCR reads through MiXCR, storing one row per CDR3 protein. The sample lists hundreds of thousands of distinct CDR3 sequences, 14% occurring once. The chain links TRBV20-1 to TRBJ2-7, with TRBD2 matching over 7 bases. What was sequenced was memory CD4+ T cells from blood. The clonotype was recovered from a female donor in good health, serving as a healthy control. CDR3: CSAQRDHEQYF. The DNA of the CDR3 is TGCAGTGCCCAGCGGGACCACGAGCAGTACTTC.